The entry below describes one T cell receptor beta chain. Methods used by the authors: Reference gene primer amplification gave estimated nucleated cell counts. TCRdb keeps only in-frame clones here, not all; method: immunoSEQ multiplex PCR. The V and J calls and the clone size are those of that table, but D and trimming were determined from the DNA. The table lists some 380,000 clones, approximately 91% of them singletons. These data originate in a study of blood T cell repertoires in COVID-19. The study drew participants aged roughly 18 to 95 years from under 30 US areas. Cohort allocation depended upon clinical history that participants reported. The CDR3 totals 14 residues. Germline values: CDR1 SQVTM, CDR2 ANQGSEA. V gave up 3 bases and J gave up 2 bases, with 13 bases separating them.

The source of this sequence is a woman in her thirties or forties with acute COVID-19. This chain joins TRBV29-1 and TRBJ1-2; possibly TRBD1 for D (6 bases). The sequenced sample was PBMCs or T cells enriched from blood (not recorded which). The CDR3 protein is CSVEGRGRNYGYTF. The CDR3 DNA follows: TGCAGCGTTGAGGGCAGGGGAAGAAACTATGGCTACACCTTC.